This T cell receptor (beta chain) came from a study of control samples from healthy donors and cancer patients. TCRdb keeps only in-frame clones here, not all; method: immunoSEQ multiplex PCR. The data show around 20,000 clones, approximately 86% seen once. A few counts support this clone. Germline values: CDR1 SGHAT, CDR2 FQDESV (reference sequence). The ends were cut back, 1 base at V and 5 bases at J, with 5 bases in the middle. The CDR3 covers 12 residues. J is TRBJ2-5 and V is TRBV11-1; D is unresolved. The sample taken for sequencing was PBMCs. This receptor was obtained from a woman in her 70s with colorectal cancer. The CDR3 sequence: CASSLVEETQYF. In DNA form, the CDR3 reads TGTGCCAGCAGCTTAGTGGAGGAGACCCAGTACTTC.